This T cell receptor (beta chain) was sequenced in a study of beta chain features in type 1 diabetes. In its sample, this clone was seen a few times. Sorted populations were all over 95% pure. The sequenced template was cDNA made from the entire isolated RNA. Sequencing used immunoSEQ multiplex PCR; TCRdb keeps in-frame clones, though not all of them. The data show over 150,000 clones, about 8.5% seen once. The sample was central memory CD4+ T cells from blood. The receptor's source is a man between 18 and 35 years old in good health.

The CDR3 is CASRGTGSNQPQHF. In DNA form, the CDR3 reads TGTGCCAGCAGGGGGACAGGGTCTAATCAGCCCCAGCATTTT. This rearrangement joins TRBV2 to TRBJ1-5; TRBD1 aligns across 9 bases. The CDR3 loop spans 14 amino acids. CDR1 and CDR2 from the germline V gene are SNHLY and FYNNEI. V trimming: 6 bases; J trimming: 4 bases; junction bases outside the gene matches: 4. The entire variable domain, with the rest obtained from reference TRBV2 and TRBJ1-5, is as follows: EPEVTQTPSHQVTQMGQEVILRCVPISNHLYFYWYRQILGQKVEFLVSFYNNEISEKSEIFDDQFSVERPDGSNFTLKIRSTKLEDSAMYFCASRGTGSNQPQHFGDGTRLSIL.